A selection of T cell receptor beta chains follows, all from one sample in a study of T cell responses to AZD1222 COVID-19 vaccine. Profiling relied on immunoSEQ multiplex PCR, and the TCRdb table lists in-frame clones only, not all of them. Of approximately 100,000 clones in the sample, over 80% are singletons; the top ten hold less than 9.5%. The specimen was peripheral blood, collected on day 0 of AZD1222 vaccination. Source of these receptors: an adult in good health. CDR3s include the opening cysteine and the closing phenylalanine or tryptophan. Each record gives: clone size, D gene, V gene, J gene, CDR3 protein, CDR3 DNA. A D gene is named only where the DNA matches it firmly. The size entry is marked missing in some rows and otherwise reads once, few, many or a size class.

clone size: .
D gene: TRBD1
V gene: TRBV12-3/TRBV12-4
J gene: TRBJ1-2
CDR3 protein: CASRYGTANGYTF
CDR3 DNA: TGTGCCAGCAGGTACGGGACAGCTAACGGCTACACCTTC

clone size: .
D gene: .
V gene: TRBV11-2
J gene: TRBJ1-1
CDR3 protein: CASSHEGRGTEAFF
CDR3 DNA: TGTGCCAGCAGCCACGAGGGGAGGGGGACTGAAGCTTTCTTT

clone size: .
D gene: .
V gene: TRBV5-1
J gene: TRBJ1-4
CDR3 protein: CASSLGQGGEKLFF
CDR3 DNA: TGCGCCAGCAGCTTGGGGCAGGGTGGAGAAAAACTGTTTTTT

clone size: .
D gene: .
V gene: TRBV4-3
J gene: TRBJ1-2
CDR3 protein: CASSQEGYGYTF
CDR3 DNA: TGCGCCAGCAGCCAAGAAGGATATGGCTACACCTTC

clone size: once
D gene: .
V gene: TRBV14
J gene: TRBJ1-5
CDR3 protein: CASSQEVGDGNQPQHF
CDR3 DNA: TGTGCCAGCAGCCAAGAGGTGGGGGACGGCAATCAGCCCCAGCATTTT

clone size: .
D gene: .
V gene: TRBV4-1
J gene: TRBJ1-4
CDR3 protein: CASSPGTSNEKLFF
CDR3 DNA: TGCGCCAGCAGCCCCGGGACTAGTAATGAAAAACTGTTTTTT

clone size: .
D gene: .
V gene: TRBV7-9
J gene: TRBJ2-1
CDR3 protein: CASSLEARWSLNEQFF
CDR3 DNA: TGTGCCAGCAGCTTAGAGGCCAGGTGGAGTTTGAATGAGCAGTTCTTC

clone size: .
D gene: .
V gene: TRBV30
J gene: TRBJ1-2
CDR3 protein: CAWSIRRNYGYTF
CDR3 DNA: TGTGCCTGGAGTATACGCAGGAACTATGGCTACACCTTC

clone size: .
D gene: TRBD1
V gene: TRBV5-4
J gene: TRBJ2-3
CDR3 protein: CASSLDPGQRDTQYF
CDR3 DNA: TGTGCCAGCAGCTTGGACCCGGGACAGAGAGATACGCAGTATTTT

clone size: .
D gene: TRBD2
V gene: TRBV5-1
J gene: TRBJ2-3
CDR3 protein: CASRGGLAGADTQYF
CDR3 DNA: TGCGCCAGCAGGGGCGGACTAGCGGGAGCAGATACGCAGTATTTT

clone size: .
D gene: TRBD1
V gene: TRBV4-2
J gene: TRBJ1-2
CDR3 protein: CASSPDRVNGYTF
CDR3 DNA: TGTGCCAGCAGCCCGGACAGGGTGAATGGCTACACCTTC

clone size: few
D gene: .
V gene: TRBV6-5
J gene: TRBJ1-2
CDR3 protein: CASSLDIDGYTF
CDR3 DNA: TGTGCCAGCAGTCTCGACATCGATGGCTACACCTTC

clone size: .
D gene: .
V gene: TRBV7-9
J gene: TRBJ1-1
CDR3 protein: CASSLSSGGVFF
CDR3 DNA: TGTGCCAGCAGCTTATCGTCGGGGGGTGTTTTCTTT

clone size: .
D gene: TRBD2
V gene: TRBV18
J gene: TRBJ2-7
CDR3 protein: CASSLSTTSGSYEQYF
CDR3 DNA: TGTGCCAGCTCACTCAGTACGACTAGCGGGAGCTACGAGCAGTACTTC

clone size: .
D gene: TRBD2
V gene: TRBV7-9
J gene: TRBJ2-1
CDR3 protein: CASSSTSGPNEQFF
CDR3 DNA: TGTGCCAGCAGCTCGACTAGCGGGCCGAATGAGCAGTTCTTC

clone size: .
D gene: .
V gene: TRBV5-1
J gene: TRBJ2-5
CDR3 protein: CASRTGRLLETQYF
CDR3 DNA: TGCGCCAGCAGGACCGGGAGACTATTGGAGACCCAGTACTTC

clone size: .
D gene: TRBD2
V gene: TRBV3-1/TRBV3-2
J gene: TRBJ2-7
CDR3 protein: CASSQDPSGRAYEQYF
CDR3 DNA: TGTGCCAGCAGCCAAGATCCTAGCGGGAGGGCTTACGAGCAGTACTTC

clone size: .
D gene: .
V gene: TRBV7-2
J gene: TRBJ2-3
CDR3 protein: CASSKVGDTQYF
CDR3 DNA: TGTGCCAGCAGCAAAGTAGGGGATACGCAGTATTTT

clone size: .
D gene: TRBD2
V gene: TRBV27
J gene: TRBJ2-7
CDR3 protein: CASSPLGRENYEQYF
CDR3 DNA: TGTGCCAGCAGCCCCCTAGGGCGGGAGAACTACGAGCAGTACTTC

clone size: .
D gene: TRBD1
V gene: TRBV3-1/TRBV3-2
J gene: TRBJ2-2
CDR3 protein: CASSPRRGLGELFF
CDR3 DNA: TGTGCCAGCAGCCCCCGCAGGGGGCTAGGGGAGCTGTTTTTT

clone size: .
D gene: .
V gene: TRBV18
J gene: TRBJ1-5
CDR3 protein: CASSWEGNQPQHF
CDR3 DNA: TGTGCCAGTTCCTGGGAGGGCAATCAGCCCCAGCATTTT

clone size: .
D gene: TRBD2
V gene: TRBV4-2
J gene: TRBJ2-7
CDR3 protein: CASSLLTSGRTYEQYF
CDR3 DNA: TGTGCCAGCAGCCTCCTGACTAGCGGGCGTACCTACGAGCAGTACTTC

clone size: .
D gene: .
V gene: TRBV7-8
J gene: TRBJ1-2
CDR3 protein: CASSLDGGGPNYGYTF
CDR3 DNA: TGTGCCAGCAGCTTGGATGGGGGCGGGCCTAACTATGGCTACACCTTC

clone size: .
D gene: .
V gene: TRBV2
J gene: TRBJ1-1
CDR3 protein: CASSELGRMNTEAFF
CDR3 DNA: TGTGCCAGCAGTGAATTGGGCAGAATGAACACTGAAGCTTTCTTT

clone size: .
D gene: .
V gene: TRBV6-5
J gene: TRBJ1-6
CDR3 protein: CASTREPGTNSPLHF
CDR3 DNA: TGTGCCAGCACGCGCGAGCCAGGGACTAATTCACCCCTCCACTTT

clone size: .
D gene: .
V gene: TRBV6-5
J gene: TRBJ2-7
CDR3 protein: CASSYSRGPTYEQYF
CDR3 DNA: TGTGCCAGCAGTTACTCCAGGGGACCTACCTACGAGCAGTACTTC

clone size: .
D gene: .
V gene: TRBV4-1
J gene: TRBJ1-1
CDR3 protein: CASSQDVEQRNTEAFF
CDR3 DNA: TGCGCCAGCAGCCAAGATGTAGAGCAGCGGAACACTGAAGCTTTCTTT

clone size: .
D gene: .
V gene: TRBV3-1/TRBV3-2
J gene: TRBJ1-1
CDR3 protein: CASSQDRTLGTEAFF
CDR3 DNA: TGTGCCAGCAGCCAAGATCGGACCTTGGGGACTGAAGCTTTCTTT

clone size: .
D gene: .
V gene: TRBV7-9
J gene: TRBJ1-5
CDR3 protein: CASSLGANSNQPQHF
CDR3 DNA: TGTGCCAGCAGCTTAGGGGCGAATAGCAATCAGCCCCAGCATTTT

clone size: few
D gene: .
V gene: TRBV5-1
J gene: TRBJ1-1
CDR3 protein: CASSPDPNTEAFF
CDR3 DNA: TGCGCCAGCAGCCCTGACCCTAACACTGAAGCTTTCTTT

clone size: .
D gene: TRBD1
V gene: TRBV30
J gene: TRBJ1-2
CDR3 protein: CAWSVSRGRTGEYHTF
CDR3 DNA: TGTGCCTGGAGTGTAAGTAGAGGAAGGACAGGTGAATACCACACCTTC